These 6 T cell receptor beta chains share one sample of origin, sequenced in a study of T cell repertoires in cytomegalovirus infection. Via MiXCR, TCRdb re-called the reads, giving one row per CDR3 protein. Counted here are around 450,000 distinct CDR3 sequences, roughly 31% occurring once; the ten biggest clones make up about 13%. The sequenced material came from PBMCs. These receptors all stem from a human donor in good health (CMV status not recorded). Some clones in this sample may be carry-over from other donors' samples.

In this sample, this clonotype turned up a few times. This chain links TRBV25-1 with TRBJ1-1, with D possibly being TRBD1 (6 bases). Germline CDR1 MGHDK, CDR2 SYGVNS. The germline V and J ends were trimmed by 3 bases and 1 base, with 18 bases remaining between them. The CDR3 sequence is 17 residues long. In DNA form, the CDR3 reads TGTGCCAGCAGTGATCGGACAGCGAGGCCGTCGAACACTGAAGCTTTCTTT. This codes for CASSDRTARPSNTEAFF. The variable domain in full, with the rest retrieved from reference TRBV25-1 and TRBJ1-1, is EADIYQTPRYLVIGTGKKITLECSQTMGHDKMYWYQQDPGMELHLIHYSYGVNSTEKGDLSSESTVSRIRTEHFPLTLESARPSHTSQYLCASSDRTARPSNTEAFFGQGTRLTVV.

This clonotype was seen at least ten times. The chain links TRBV7-8 to TRBJ1-5; D uncertain. The V and J ends lost 5 bases and 0 bases respectively, with 14 bases between them. The CDR3 sequence is 16 residues long. CDR1 is SGHVS, CDR2 FQNEAQ, per germline. CDR3 DNA: TGTGCCAGCAGCAAAGCCCCAGGATATAGCAATCAGCCCCAGCATTTT. Translated: CASSKAPGYSNQPQHF.

This clonotype was observed a handful of times. This sequence joins TRBV9 and TRBJ2-1; TRBD1 might be the D (5 bases). The CDR3 spans 13 residues. V was pared by 4 bases and J by 5 bases, with 10 bases between. CDR1 is SGDLS and CDR2 is YYNGEE in the germline V gene. The chain's CDR3 is CASSSTGDNEQFF. In nucleotides, the CDR3 is TGTGCCAGCAGCTCAACAGGAGACAATGAGCAGTTCTTC.

Details on this clonotype: Because the CDR3 is missing its conserved closing phenylalanine or tryptophan, this is likely a read error. This rearrangement joins TRBV5-4 to TRBJ2-1; D not resolved. Germline assignment: CDR1 SGHNT and CDR2 YYREEE (reference sequence). V was cut by 0 bases and J by 6 bases, with 10 bases left in between. This CDR3 region has 14 residues. In nucleotides, the CDR3 is TGTGCCAGCAGCTTGGGCCTGGGTAGCAATGAGCAGTTCTTA. The encoded protein is CASSLGLGSNEQFL.

The chain recombines TRBV12-5 with TRBJ2-3; D possibly uses TRBD1 or TRBD2 (5 bases each). CDR1 is LGHNT and CDR2 is FRNRAP in the germline V gene. The CDR3 consists of 15 residues. Trimming took 9 bases from V and 0 from J, leaving 16 bases between them. In nucleotides, the CDR3 is TGTGCTAGACTTGGGACGGGGCCTAGCACAGATACGCAGTATTTT. This gives the protein CARLGTGPSTDTQYF.

This clonotype appeared many times. The chain has TRBV10-3 and TRBJ2-7, with 7 bases matching TRBD1. Per germline, CDR1 ENHRY and CDR2 SYGVKD. The CDR3 has 14 amino acids. The J segment lost 2 bases and the V segment lost 4 bases, leaving 5 bases of the junction unmatched. The CDR3 loop reads CAISGPGQTYEQYF. The CDR3 nucleotides are TGTGCCATCAGTGGACCGGGACAGACCTACGAGCAGTACTTC.